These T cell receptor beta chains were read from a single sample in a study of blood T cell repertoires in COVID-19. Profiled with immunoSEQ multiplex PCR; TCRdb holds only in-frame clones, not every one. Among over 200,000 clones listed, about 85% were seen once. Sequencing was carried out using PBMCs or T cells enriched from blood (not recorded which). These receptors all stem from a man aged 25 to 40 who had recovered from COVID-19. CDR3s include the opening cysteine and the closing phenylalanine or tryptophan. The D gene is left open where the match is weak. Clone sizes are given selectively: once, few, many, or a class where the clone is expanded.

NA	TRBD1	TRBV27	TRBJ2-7	TGTGCCAGCAGTTTACGGGGACAGGGAAACGAGCAGTACTTC	CASSLRGQGNEQYF
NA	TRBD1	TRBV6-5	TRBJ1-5	TGTGCCAGCAGCCAGGGGGTGTATAGCAATCAGCCCCAGCATTTT	CASSQGVYSNQPQHF
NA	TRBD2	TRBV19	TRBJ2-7	TGTGCCAGCCGGGGACTAGGAAGGTCTAACGAGCAGTACTTC	CASRGLGRSNEQYF
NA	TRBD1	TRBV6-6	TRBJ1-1	TGTGCCAGCAGTCCTCCTATGACAGGGTTGACTGAAGCTTTCTTT	CASSPPMTGLTEAFF
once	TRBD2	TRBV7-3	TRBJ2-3	TGTGCCAGCAGTAGTACCCCTAGCGGAACAGATACGCAGTATTTT	CASSSTPSGTDTQYF
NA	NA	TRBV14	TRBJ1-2	TGTGCCAGCAGCCAAGATCGTTTGGGCAGGCATTATGGCTACACCTTC	CASSQDRLGRHYGYTF
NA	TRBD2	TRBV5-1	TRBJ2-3	TGCGCCAGCAGCTCCCGTCTAGCGGGAGGGCCGAATACGCAGTATTTT	CASSSRLAGGPNTQYF
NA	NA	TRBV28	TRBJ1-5	TGTGCCAGCAGGGGAGCTCCTCTCTATAGCAATCAGCCCCAGCATTTT	CASRGAPLYSNQPQHF
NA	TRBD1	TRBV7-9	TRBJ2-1	TGTGCCAGCAGCCTAAGACAGGGCACCTACAATGAGCAGTTCTTC	CASSLRQGTYNEQFF
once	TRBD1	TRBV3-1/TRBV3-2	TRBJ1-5	TGTGCCAGCGGGACAGGGAGTCAGCCCCAGCATTTT	CASGTGSQPQHF
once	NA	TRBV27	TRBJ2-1	TGTGCCAGCAAAACCGGGACAAACAATGAGCAGTTCTTC	CASKTGTNNEQFF
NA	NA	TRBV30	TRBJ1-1	TGTGCCTGGAGTGGAGTACAGCTGAACACTGAAGCTTTCTTT	CAWSGVQLNTEAFF